This T cell receptor (beta chain) originates from a study of shared clonotypes between healthy human individuals. For the study at large: Each donor contributed plates that comprised three CD4 naive, three CD4 memory, two CD8 naive and one CD8 memory. Study findings and constraints: Across subsets, estimated richness was generally greater for naive than for memory populations.

This table comes from immunoSEQ multiplex PCR, and its TCRdb copy is limited to in-frame clones, with some not included. The sample shows roughly 2 million clones, 90% to 97% of them seen only once. With respect to this clone: The antigen is not known.

The junction had 9 bases not matched to a gene; V was cut back by 2 bases and J by 2 bases. Germline V gene sequence: CDR1 SGHRS, CDR2 YFSETQ. The CDR3 has 18 residues. The sample was naive CD4+ T cells sorted from blood. Subset of the sample: CD45RA+ positively selected. V and J are TRBV5-1 and TRBJ2-7, with 14 positions matching TRBD2. This TCR derives from a man younger than 35 in good health. For the CDR3, the DNA is TGCGCCAGCAGCTTCAACCGACTAGCGGGGGGGCCCCCCTACGAGCAGTACTTC. As protein: CASSFNRLAGGPPYEQYF.